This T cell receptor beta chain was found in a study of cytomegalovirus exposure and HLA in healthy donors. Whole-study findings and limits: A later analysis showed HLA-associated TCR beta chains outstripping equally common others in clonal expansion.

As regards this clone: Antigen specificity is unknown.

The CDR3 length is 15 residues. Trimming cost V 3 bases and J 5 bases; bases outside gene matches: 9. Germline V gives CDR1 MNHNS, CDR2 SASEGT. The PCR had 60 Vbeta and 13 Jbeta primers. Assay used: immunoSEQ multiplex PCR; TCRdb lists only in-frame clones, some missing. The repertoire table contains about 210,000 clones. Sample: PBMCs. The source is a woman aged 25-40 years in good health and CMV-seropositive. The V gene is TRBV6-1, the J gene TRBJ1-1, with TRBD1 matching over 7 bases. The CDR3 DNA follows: TGTGCCAGCAGTGATGACAGGGAGCGAGGGACTGAAGCTTTCTTT. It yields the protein CASSDDRERGTEAFF.